This T cell receptor beta chain stems from a study of blood T cell repertoires in COVID-19. Across the study: COVID-19 samples from acute and convalescent phases originated in the United States, Italy and Spain. From T cells, B-cell-depleted T cells, or PBMCs came the material, which was cDNA or gDNA.

The CDR3 consists of 15 residues. The germline gives CDR1 SGHRS, CDR2 YFSETQ. V lost 0 bases to trimming and J lost 0 bases, with 8 bases between them. Original analysis: Amplified reference gene primers provided the basis for estimating nucleated cell counts. Assay used: immunoSEQ multiplex PCR; TCRdb lists only in-frame clones, some missing. V and J calls plus clone size are reproduced from that table; the DNA served to infer D and trimming. This sample yields around 100,000 clones, of which around 80% are seen a single time; 0.83% belongs to the top ten. This rearrangement joins TRBV5-1 to TRBJ2-3, with D perhaps matching TRBD1 (6 bases). The sample taken for sequencing was peripheral blood. This receptor was identified in a woman between 65 and 79 years old with acute or convalescent COVID-19. CDR3 DNA sequence: TGCGCCAGCAGCTTGGCCGACAGGAGCACAGATACGCAGTATTTT. Its protein is CASSLADRSTDTQYF.